This is a list of T cell receptor beta chains from one sample in a study of blood T cell repertoires in COVID-19. Repertoires were generated with immunoSEQ multiplex PCR, while TCRdb's copy carries only in-frame clones and drops some. The data show about 190,000 clones, with less than 90% seen just once and roughly 6.1% held by the top ten. The specimen sequenced was peripheral blood. The receptors here all came from a woman aged 35 to 49 with acute or convalescent COVID-19. CDR3s include the opening cysteine and the closing phenylalanine or tryptophan. D genes are given only for firm matches. Only some rows state a clone size, as once, few, many or a class for expanded clones.

D gene	V gene	J gene	CDR3 length	clone size	CDR3 protein	CDR3 DNA
-	TRBV19	TRBJ1-5	14	-	CASSIYYSNQPQHF	TGTGCCAGTAGTATCTATTATAGCAATCAGCCCCAGCATTTT
TRBD1	TRBV6-2/TRBV6-3	TRBJ1-2	13	few	CASSDTGDRGYTF	TGTGCCAGCAGCGATACAGGGGATCGAGGCTACACCTTC
TRBD1	TRBV28	TRBJ2-3	15	-	CASSPGTGGTDTQYF	TGTGCCAGCAGTCCGGGGACAGGGGGTACGGATACGCAGTATTTT
TRBD1	TRBV5-1	TRBJ2-3	16	-	CASSLGTGGGTDTQYF	TGCGCCAGCAGCCTGGGGACAGGGGGAGGCACAGATACGCAGTATTTT
TRBD1	TRBV2	TRBJ1-5	15	-	CASSRGQGAWQPQHF	TGTGCCAGCAGCAGAGGACAGGGGGCTTGGCAGCCCCAGCATTTT
-	TRBV5-8	TRBJ1-5	12	-	CASSFRGVPQHF	TGTGCCAGCAGCTTCAGAGGAGTACCCCAGCATTTT
TRBD1	TRBV3-1/TRBV3-2	TRBJ1-6	17	-	CASSQVGATGGNSPLHF	TGTGCCAGCAGCCAAGTAGGCGCTACAGGGGGGAATTCACCCCTCCACTTT
TRBD2	TRBV7-3	TRBJ2-1	20	-	CASSPNGALLAGGLYNEQFF	TGTGCCAGCAGCCCTAATGGGGCCCTACTAGCGGGGGGGCTCTACAATGAGCAGTTCTTC
-	TRBV2	TRBJ1-2	11	-	CARERDYGYTF	TGTGCCAGAGAACGGGACTATGGCTACACCTTC
-	TRBV7-9	TRBJ2-1	16	few	CASSPFFRDIYNEQFF	TGTGCCAGCAGCCCCTTTTTCCGGGACATATACAATGAGCAGTTCTTC